A selection of T cell receptor beta chains follows, all from one sample in a study of T cells after somatic rescue of genetic block. Repertoires were generated with immunoSEQ multiplex PCR, while TCRdb's copy carries only in-frame clones and drops some. Of 68,000 or so clones listed, around 93% are singletons. The sample was peripheral blood mononuclear cells (PBMCs). The receptors shown here come from a man aged 40-49 years. The CDR3 runs from the conserved cysteine through the conserved F or W. The order of the fields is V gene, D gene, J gene, CDR3 DNA, CDR3 protein. D genes are given only for firm matches.

v_gene: TRBV11-2
d_gene: -
j_gene: TRBJ1-2
CDR3nt: TGTGCCAGCAGCTTAGGGGGGCCCAGGGCACACTATGGCTACACCTTC
CDR3aa: CASSLGGPRAHYGYTF

v_gene: TRBV7-2
d_gene: TRBD1
j_gene: TRBJ2-2
CDR3nt: TGTGCCAGCAGCGCCAGGGACAGGGTTACCGGGGAGCTGTTTTTT
CDR3aa: CASSARDRVTGELFF

v_gene: TRBV6-4
d_gene: -
j_gene: TRBJ1-2
CDR3nt: TGTGCCAGCAGTGACTCGATTGGGGGCGCGATGGATGGCTACACCTTC
CDR3aa: CASSDSIGGAMDGYTF

v_gene: TRBV6-1
d_gene: -
j_gene: TRBJ2-7
CDR3nt: TGTGCCCACAGCAAGTACGGGGGACCCTACGAGCAGTACTTC
CDR3aa: CAHSKYGGPYEQYF

v_gene: TRBV14
d_gene: -
j_gene: TRBJ2-7
CDR3nt: TGTGCCAGCAGCCAAGTGGTTACCCACGAGCAGTACTTC
CDR3aa: CASSQVVTHEQYF

v_gene: TRBV18
d_gene: -
j_gene: TRBJ1-5
CDR3nt: TGTGCCAGCTCACCAGCCATCCGGGGACAGCCCCAGCATTTT
CDR3aa: CASSPAIRGQPQHF

v_gene: TRBV29-1
d_gene: TRBD1
j_gene: TRBJ1-5
CDR3nt: TGCAGCGTTGCGGTCAGGGGGTACAATCAGCCCCAGCATTTT
CDR3aa: CSVAVRGYNQPQHF

v_gene: TRBV5-1
d_gene: -
j_gene: TRBJ2-2
CDR3nt: TGCGCCAGCAGCTTCTTAGGCCAGAACACCGGGGAGCTGTTTTTT
CDR3aa: CASSFLGQNTGELFF

v_gene: TRBV29-1
d_gene: -
j_gene: TRBJ1-4
CDR3nt: TGCAGCGTGGGCGCTTCAACAGGGATGAATGAAAAACTGTTTTTT
CDR3aa: CSVGASTGMNEKLFF

v_gene: TRBV6-1
d_gene: -
j_gene: TRBJ2-7
CDR3nt: TGTGCCAGCCACCCACGGGGCGGCAGCTCCTACGAGCAGTACTTC
CDR3aa: CASHPRGGSSYEQYF

v_gene: TRBV6-6
d_gene: TRBD2
j_gene: TRBJ2-7
CDR3nt: TGTGCCAGCAGTTCCGGGGGGGGCAGATACGAGCAGTACTTC
CDR3aa: CASSSGGGRYEQYF